This passage covers 20 T cell receptor beta chains from one sample sequenced in a study of blood T cell repertoires in COVID-19. Sequencing used immunoSEQ multiplex PCR; TCRdb keeps in-frame clones, though not all of them. This sample has hundreds of thousands of clones, with around 84% found just once. The sequenced sample consisted of peripheral blood. The receptors originated from a woman older than 75 with active or convalescent COVID-19.

The rearrangement uses TRBV5-4 and TRBJ2-7, with 9 bases identical to TRBD2. The germline V gene encodes CDR1 SGHNT and CDR2 YYREEE (reference sequence). This CDR3 is 17 amino acids long. Losses at the gene ends were 4 bases for V and 7 bases for J; bases not matched to a gene: 18. CDR3 region: CASSAGMLRGGAGEQYF. CDR3 nucleotides: TGTGCCAGCAGCGCCGGCATGTTGCGGGGGGGGGCTGGGGAGCAGTACTTC.

The rearrangement uses TRBV27 and TRBJ1-2; 9 bases are shared with TRBD1. The germline V gene encodes CDR1 MNHEY and CDR2 SMNVEV (reference sequence). The CDR3 runs to 12 residues. The ends lost 4 bases at V and 8 bases at J; junction bases unmatched: 2. The DNA for the CDR3 is TGTGCCAGCAGTTACAGGGGGCAAGGCTACACCTTC. This sequence encodes CASSYRGQGYTF.

The chain uses TRBV28 and TRBJ1-6; tentatively, D is TRBD1 (6 bases). There are 15 residues in the CDR3. The V end was cut by 5 bases, the J end by 10 bases, with 18 bases between. Germline loops: CDR1 MDHEN, CDR2 SYDVKM. As DNA, the CDR3 is TGTGCCAGCAGTCCCCTCGACAGGTCTGTATCACCCCTCCACTTT. This encodes CASSPLDRSVSPLHF.

Comment on this clone: Distinct nucleotide sequences in the sample also encode this CDR3. The chain uses TRBV5-1 and TRBJ2-5; 8 positions match TRBD1. The CDR3 is 14 residues long. V lost 4 bases to trimming and J lost 3 bases; unmatched junction nucleotides: 5. From germline, CDR1 is SGHRS and CDR2 YFSETQ. CDR3 protein: CASSPGTGEETQYF. In DNA form, the CDR3 reads TGCGCCAGCAGCCCGGGGACAGGAGAAGAGACCCAGTACTTC. Filled out from reference TRBV5-1 and TRBJ2-5, the complete variable domain reads KAGVTQTPRYLIKTRGQQVTLSCSPISGHRSVSWYQQTPGQGLQFLFEYFSETQRNKGNFPGRFSGRQFSNSRSEMNVSTLELGDSALYLCASSPGTGEETQYFGPGTRLLVL.

This chain connects TRBV5-1 to TRBJ2-6; D is perhaps TRBD1 (5 bases). The V end lost 4 bases, the J end lost 0 bases, and 11 bases lay between the germline ends. The CDR3 sequence is 16 residues long. Per germline, CDR1 SGHRS and CDR2 YFSETQ. This CDR3 reads CASSQQALSGANVLTF. The CDR3 DNA reads TGCGCCAGCAGCCAACAGGCCCTCTCTGGGGCCAACGTCCTGACTTTC.

The chain is built from TRBV14 and TRBJ2-5; D uncertain. The CDR3 covers 13 residues. The germline V gene encodes CDR1 SGHDN and CDR2 FVKESK. Trimming cost V 0 bases and J 7 bases, with 9 bases left between them. The CDR3, as DNA: TGTGCCAGCAGCCAAGACCGAACGGGGACCCAGTACTTC. Its protein product is CASSQDRTGTQYF.

This chain connects TRBV6-2 or TRBV6-3 to TRBJ2-1; a possible D gene is TRBD2 (6 bases). CDR3 length: 16 residues. Germline V gene sequence: CDR1 MNHEY, CDR2 SVGEGT. V lost 1 base to trimming and J lost 0 bases, with 10 bases between them. The CDR3 sequence is CASSYWVGSSYNEQFF. DNA for the CDR3: TGTGCCAGCAGTTACTGGGTCGGGAGCTCCTACAATGAGCAGTTCTTC.

The rearrangement links TRBV7-3 to TRBJ2-2; D is possibly TRBD1 (6 bases). There are 15 residues in the CDR3. Trimming pared 6 bases from V and 3 bases from J, leaving 14 bases between. Germline values: CDR1 SGHTA, CDR2 FQGTGA. CDR3 coding DNA: TGTGCCAGCAGTTTCAGGGGCCCAGACACCGGGGAGCTGTTTTTT. Residues: CASSFRGPDTGELFF.

The gene calls are TRBV28 and TRBJ1-5; D remains unclear. CDR1 and CDR2 from the germline V gene are MDHEN and SYDVKM. The CDR3 is 15 residues long. The ends were cut back, 3 bases at V and 2 bases at J, with 11 bases in the middle. In nucleotides, the CDR3 is TGTGCCAGCAGTTTGGCCGACACTGGCAATCAGCCCCAGCATTTT. Translation gives CASSLADTGNQPQHF.

The V call is TRBV12-2, the J call TRBJ2-7; the DNA was not compared with TRBD2, the D call given in the table. TRBV12-2 is a documented pseudogene. The CDR3 sequence is 15 residues long. CDR3 nucleotides: TGTGCAAGTCGCTTAGGGGCTAGCTCAACCTACGAGCAGTACTTC. Translated: CASRLGASSTYEQYF.

V and J are TRBV28 and TRBJ1-5, with D uncertain. Trimming pared 1 base from V and 3 bases from J, leaving 10 bases between. CDR1 is MDHEN and CDR2 is SYDVKM in the germline V gene. The CDR3 is 15 residues long. The CDR3 protein is CASSLSAGSNQPQHF. The CDR3 DNA follows: TGTGCCAGCAGTTTATCGGCGGGGTCCAATCAGCCCCAGCATTTT.

The chain carries TRBV27 and TRBJ1-2; TRBD1 matches 8 bases. There are 15 residues in the CDR3. Germline CDR1 reads MNHEY; CDR2 reads SMNVEV (reference sequence). Trimming took 1 base from V and 8 from J; bases not matched to a gene: 9. CDR3 sequence: CASSLYGQGGRGYTF. CDR3 bases: TGTGCCAGCAGTTTATACGGACAGGGAGGGAGAGGCTACACCTTC.

In DNA, the CDR3 is TGCGCCAGCAGCCAAGTCCTAGCGGTATCCTACGAGCAGTACTTC. The encoded protein is CASSQVLAVSYEQYF. The chain carries TRBV4-3 and TRBJ2-7, with 7 nucleotides matching TRBD2. The CDR3 extends over 15 amino acids. Germline V lookup: CDR1 LGHNA, CDR2 YSLEER. V lost 1 base to trimming and J lost 1 base; unmatched junction nucleotides: 4.

This rearrangement joins TRBV19 to TRBJ1-1; D is possibly TRBD1 (6 bases). The V and J ends lost 6 bases and 5 bases respectively, with 19 bases between them. The CDR3 runs 15 residues. From germline, CDR1 is LNHDA and CDR2 SQIVND (reference sequence). CDR3: CASRTQAGQKTEAFF. CDR3 bases: TGTGCCAGTAGAACCCAGGCCGGACAGAAAACTGAAGCTTTCTTT.

CDR3 residues: CASSSSGAETQYF. The CDR3 DNA reads as TGCGCCAGCAGCTCTAGCGGGGCGGAGACCCAGTACTTC. The gene calls are TRBV5-1 and TRBJ2-5, with TRBD2 identical over 9 bases. Germline CDR1 is SGHRS and CDR2 is YFSETQ. This CDR3 is 13 amino acids long. Trimming at V came to 3 bases and at J to 5 bases, leaving 2 bases not matched to a gene.

Concerning this clone: Other DNA sequences of this sample code for an identical CDR3. The rearrangement uses TRBV19 and TRBJ1-5, with no clear D. V lost 3 bases to trimming and J lost 4 bases, with 7 bases between them. Looked up from germline, CDR1 is LNHDA and CDR2 is SQIVND (reference sequence). The CDR3 is 13 amino acids. The CDR3 is CASSISGNQPQHF. CDR3 coding DNA: TGTGCCAGTAGTATTAGCGGGAATCAGCCCCAGCATTTT.

The genes are TRBV4-1 and TRBJ2-7; 13 nucleotides line up with TRBD2. Per germline, CDR1 MGHRA and CDR2 YSYEKL. Unmatched junction bases numbered 8, after V lost 3 bases and J lost 6 bases. The length of the CDR3 is 16 residues. In nucleotides, the CDR3 is TGCGCCAGCAGCCAGCCCAGACTAGCGGGAGGTCGCGAGCAGTACTTC. It is translated as CASSQPRLAGGREQYF.

Of note for this clone: With a much larger clone just one base away, this may be a read error. The chain recombines TRBV11-2 with TRBJ1-5; 12 bases match TRBD1. The CDR3 is made up of 17 amino acids. Germline lookup yields CDR1 SGHAT and CDR2 FQNNGV. V gave up 1 base and J gave up 7 bases; unmatched junction bases: 8. CDR3 bases: TGTGCCAGCAGCTTAGGGGGGGGACAGGGGGCAGGGCAGCCCCAGCATTTT. This gives the protein CASSLGGGQGAGQPQHF.

The chain uses TRBV10-1 and TRBJ1-5; D ambiguous. Germline CDR1 WNHNN, CDR2 SYGVQD (reference sequence). This CDR3 is 15 amino acids long. The germline V and J ends were trimmed by 10 bases and 0 bases, with 16 bases remaining between them. The CDR3, as DNA: TGCGCCACCTTTCTGACACTTTATAGCAATCAGCCCCAGCATTTT. Translating it yields CATFLTLYSNQPQHF.

This clone was picked up a small number of times. This chain links TRBV7-9 with TRBJ2-7; 7 bases agree with TRBD1. The germline gives CDR1 SEHNR, CDR2 FQNEAQ (reference sequence). The CDR3 is made up of 15 amino acids. Germline trimming cut 6 bases from V and 2 bases from J; bases unmatched to any gene: 10. CDR3 residues: CASRHPGQTPYEQYF. CDR3 DNA sequence: TGTGCCAGCAGACACCCGGGACAGACACCCTACGAGCAGTACTTC.